These 28 T cell receptor beta chains came from one sample sequenced in a study of blood T cells in healthy people across ages. Alongside a J-beta primer mix, a sample-barcoded 5' primer served in a second PCR lasting about 7 to 11 cycles. TCRdb independently ran MiXCR on the 5' RACE reads; one entry per CDR3 protein. Among about 800,000 distinct CDR3 sequences listed, roughly 25% were seen once. The sample also formed part of further work on T cells of mothers and their children.

Material: blood. The receptor set was obtained from a boy younger than 18 in good health.

V is TRBV4-3 and J is TRBJ2-3; 13 bases align to TRBD2. V lost 2 bases to trimming and J lost 2 bases; unmatched junction nucleotides: 4. The CDR3 spans 17 residues. The germline gives CDR1 LGHNA, CDR2 YSLEER. The CDR3 region is CASSQRTSGGYTDTQYF. The CDR3 DNA sequence: TGCGCCAGCAGCCAAAGGACTAGCGGGGGATACACAGATACGCAGTATTTT.

The sample holds a few counts of this clonotype. This chain joins TRBV20-1 and TRBJ2-3; D remains ambiguous. V was trimmed by 7 bases and J by 4 bases, leaving 18 bases between them. The CDR3 sequence is 14 residues long. Germline CDR1 DFQATT, CDR2 SNEGSKA (reference sequence). The CDR3 bases are TGCAGTGGAACGAGACCCTCCGGAGCAGATACGCAGTATTTT. Encoded protein: CSGTRPSGADTQYF.

This clonotype was seen many times. This chain connects TRBV12-3 or TRBV12-4 to TRBJ2-5, with D possibly being TRBD1 (6 bases). Matching the DNA end better, TRBJ2-7 makes the J call doubtful. CDR3 length equals 11 residues. CDR3 DNA: TGTGCCAGCAGTTACAGGGACGAGCAGTACTTC. This encodes CASSYRDEQYF.

This clonotype appeared a few times. The chain employs TRBV9 and TRBJ1-2; D not resolved. Germline V gene lookup returns CDR1 SGDLS and CDR2 YYNGEE. V gave up 0 bases and J gave up 3 bases, with 9 bases separating them. The CDR3 consists of 14 residues. Written as DNA, the CDR3 is TGTGCCAGCAGCGTAGCAGACACCGACTATGGCTACACCTTC. Translation gives CASSVADTDYGYTF.

The chain recombines TRBV27 with TRBJ2-7, with 8 positions matching TRBD1. The ends lost 5 bases at V and 4 bases at J; junction bases unmatched: 16. CDR1 and CDR2 (germline): MNHEY, SMNVEV (reference sequence). The CDR3 sequence is 17 residues long. DNA of the CDR3: TGTGCCAGCAGTCCCTATCCGAGGCAGGGGGCGCGTTACGAGCAGTACTTC. Amino acid sequence: CASSPYPRQGARYEQYF.

V gene TRBV20-1 combines with J gene TRBJ2-1, with a possible D match to TRBD1 (6 bases). The J call may not be correct, given that the DNA end is closer to TRBJ2-5. The CDR3 runs to 13 residues. Germline CDR1 is DFQATT and CDR2 is SNEGSKA (reference sequence). The CDR3 is CSANTGPRETQYF. The DNA for the CDR3 is TGCAGTGCCAATACAGGGCCTCGGGAGACCCAGTACTTC.

The chain links TRBV6-2 or TRBV6-3 to TRBJ2-1, with 8 bases that match TRBD2. CDR3 length: 16 residues. CDR1 and CDR2 (germline): MNHEY, SVGEGT. Germline trimming cut 0 bases from V and 0 bases from J; bases unmatched to any gene: 1. The CDR3 sequence: CASSYSGTSSYNEQFF. The CDR3 DNA sequence: TGTGCCAGCAGTTACTCGGGGACTAGCTCCTACAATGAGCAGTTCTTC.

This clonotype was found a few times. The chain uses TRBV28 and TRBJ1-2, with 11 bases lining up with TRBD1. With 6 bases clipped from V and 2 bases from J, the junction kept 5 bases outside the gene matches. CDR1 and CDR2 from the germline V gene are MDHEN and SYDVKM. This CDR3 region has 15 residues. CDR3 sequence reads: CASRPGTGGNYGYTF. Here the CDR3 DNA reads TGTGCCAGCAGACCCGGGACAGGGGGGAACTATGGCTACACCTTC.

This clonotype was seen more than once but under ten times. The chain links TRBV28 to TRBJ1-5; TRBD1 aligns across 11 bases. CDR1 is MDHEN and CDR2 is SYDVKM in the germline V gene. The CDR3 contains 14 residues. Unmatched junction bases numbered 4, after V lost 6 bases and J lost 6 bases. CDR3 nucleotides: TGTGCCAGCAGCAGGGACAGGGGGAGTCAGCCCCAGCATTTT. Amino acids: CASSRDRGSQPQHF.

The V gene is TRBV5-1, the J gene TRBJ2-4; a weak D match, TRBD2 (5 bases). The CDR3 contains 15 residues. CDR1 SGHRS and CDR2 YFSETQ come from the germline V gene. V was trimmed by 1 base and J by 6 bases, leaving 14 bases between them. The CDR3: CASSLTPSFGNIQYF. DNA for the CDR3: TGCGCCAGCAGCTTGACGCCTAGCTTCGGAAACATTCAGTACTTC.

This clonotype appeared a few times. The chain joins TRBV13 to TRBJ2-5, with D unresolved. In germline, CDR1 is PRHDT, CDR2 FYEKMQ (reference sequence). Trimming removed 4 bases at V and 2 bases at J, with 20 bases between. This CDR3 is built from 17 residues. CDR3 DNA: TGTGCCAGCAGCTCCTCCCGAACTCGGGTGACTCAAGAGACCCAGTACTTC. The encoded protein is CASSSSRTRVTQETQYF. Complete variable domain (other parts from reference TRBV13 and TRBJ2-5): AAGVIQSPRHLIKEKRETATLKCYPIPRHDTVYWYQQGPGQDPQFLISFYEKMQSDKGSIPDRFSAQQFSDYHSELNMSSLELGDSALYFCASSSSRTRVTQETQYFGPGTRLLVL.

This clonotype was seen a handful of times. The chain combines TRBV20-1 with TRBJ2-7, with a possible D match to TRBD2 (6 bases). This CDR3 is built from 14 residues. CDR1 is DFQATT, CDR2 SNEGSKA, per germline (reference sequence). Trimming stripped 3 bases from V and 3 bases from J, with 15 bases between. The chain's CDR3 is CSARDRAGFYEQYF. The DNA for the CDR3 is TGCAGTGCTAGGGATCGAGCGGGTTTCTACGAGCAGTACTTC.

This clonotype has a handful of counts. A much more abundant neighbour one base away suggests this may be a read error. This rearrangement joins TRBV24-1 to TRBJ2-5; weak D call: TRBD2 (6 bases). Germline CDR1 KGHDR, CDR2 SFDVKD. The CDR3 length is 15 residues. CDR3 amino acids: CATSDYGGGLNERFF. The CDR3 DNA follows: TGTGCCACCAGTGATTACGGGGGAGGCCTTAATGAGCGGTTCTTC.

This clonotype was seen a handful of times. A much larger clone differs from this one at a single base, so this may be a read error. The CDR3 sequence: CASSGGTGELFF. The CDR3 nucleotides are TGTGCCAGCAGTGGGGGCACCGGGGAGCTGTTTTTT. V is TRBV6-6 and J is TRBJ2-2; D possibly matches TRBD1 or TRBD2 (5 bases each). CDR3 length equals 12 residues. V was cut by 5 bases and J by 4 bases, with 5 bases left in between. CDR1 and CDR2 (germline): MNHNY, SVGAGI (reference sequence).

The gene calls are TRBV20-1 and TRBJ2-2; D unresolved. Germline CDR1 is DFQATT and CDR2 is SNEGSKA (reference sequence). The V and J ends lost 6 bases and 1 base respectively, with 15 bases between them. This CDR3 region has 15 residues. The CDR3 DNA reads as TGCAGTGCCACAAACCCGACTGTGAACACCGGGGAGCTGTTTTTT. It is translated as CSATNPTVNTGELFF.

The chain recombines TRBV28 with TRBJ1-2; D may be TRBD1 (5 bases). This CDR3 has 15 amino acids. In germline, CDR1 is MDHEN, CDR2 SYDVKM. V was cut by 1 base and J by 2 bases, with 11 bases left in between. CDR3 sequence reads: CASSLSGGGNYGYTF. The CDR3 DNA sequence: TGTGCCAGCAGTTTATCGGGGGGGGGAAACTATGGCTACACCTTC.

The gene calls are TRBV6-5 and TRBJ2-7; 9 bases line up with TRBD1. J was trimmed by 4 bases and V by 4 bases; bases with no gene match: 8. This CDR3 comprises 15 residues. The germline gives CDR1 MNHEY, CDR2 SVGAGI. The chain's CDR3 is CASSWIGQGIYEQYF. Written as DNA, the CDR3 is TGTGCCAGCAGTTGGATTGGACAGGGGATTTACGAGCAGTACTTC.

This clonotype was observed a handful of times. This chain connects TRBV5-1 to TRBJ2-7; no clear D. Germline V gene lookup returns CDR1 SGHRS and CDR2 YFSETQ. There are 13 residues in the CDR3. V gave up 1 base and J gave up 3 bases, with 8 bases separating them. The CDR3 DNA is TGCGCCAGCAGCTTGATCGCAGGCTACGAGCAGTACTTC. Translating gives CASSLIAGYEQYF.

This clonotype has a handful of counts. This chain connects TRBV6-1 to TRBJ2-7, with 12 nucleotides matching TRBD2. CDR1 is MNHNS, CDR2 SASEGT, per germline. CDR3 length: 16 residues. The junction had 4 bases not matched to a gene; V was cut back by 4 bases and J by 0 bases. CDR3 in DNA: TGTGCCAGCAGTGTCGGGACTAGCGGGTACTCCTACGAGCAGTACTTC. Translating gives CASSVGTSGYSYEQYF.

This sequence joins TRBV6-2 or TRBV6-3 and TRBJ1-4, with D unclear. The CDR3 length is 15 residues. Germline CDR1 reads MNHEY; CDR2 reads SVGEGT. Trimming cost V 6 bases and J 1 base, with 12 bases left between them. The CDR3 bases are TGTGCCAGCAGCCGGACCGGCCGAACTAATGAAAAACTGTTTTTT. It encodes CASSRTGRTNEKLFF.

The chain links TRBV28 to TRBJ1-5; D unclear. The CDR3 runs to 12 residues. V lost 2 bases and J lost 6, with 5 bases in between. The germline gives CDR1 MDHEN, CDR2 SYDVKM. CDR3 sequence reads: CASSLIFQPQHF. In DNA, the CDR3 is TGTGCCAGCAGTTTAATCTTTCAGCCCCAGCATTTT.

The V call is TRBV7-9, the J call TRBJ2-5, with D possibly matching TRBD2 (5 bases). The DNA matches TRBJ2-7 better at its end, which makes the J call doubtful. CDR1 and CDR2 from the germline V gene are SEHNR and FQNEAQ (reference sequence). The CDR3 runs to 15 residues. This CDR3 reads CASSFNSRGWTEQYF. The DNA for the CDR3 is TGTGCCAGCAGCTTCAACTCCCGGGGTTGGACCGAGCAGTACTTC.

With respect to this clonotype: The missing conserved phenylalanine or tryptophan at the end of this CDR3 makes a read error likely. The CDR3 protein is CSVAALTTTDTQYI. CDR3 DNA: TGCAGCGTTGCGGCCTTGACTACCACAGATACGCAGTATATT. The chain combines TRBV29-1 with TRBJ2-3, with D possibly matching TRBD2 (5 bases). Germline CDR1 and CDR2: SQVTM and ANQGSEA. This CDR3 contains 14 residues. Trimming removed 4 bases at V and 2 bases at J, with 13 bases between.

This clonotype was seen more than once but under ten times. The chain uses TRBV25-1 and TRBJ2-1, with 13 bases matching TRBD2. The CDR3 has 14 residues. Looked up from germline, CDR1 is MGHDK and CDR2 is SYGVNS. V shed 6 bases and J 7 bases; nucleotides not matched to a gene: 3. In nucleotides, the CDR3 is TGTGCCAGCAGAGGACTAGCGGGAGTGAATGAGCAGTTCTTC. Protein product: CASRGLAGVNEQFF.

This clonotype was counted between two and nine times. V gene TRBV24-1 combines with J gene TRBJ2-5; TRBD2 matches 7 bases. Germline V gives CDR1 KGHDR, CDR2 SFDVKD. V was pared by 3 bases and J by 2 bases, with 5 bases of the junction left unmatched. CDR3 length: 15 residues. The CDR3 bases are TGTGCCACCAGTGATGGCCTGGGGGGGCAAGAGACCCAGTACTTC. This sequence encodes CATSDGLGGQETQYF.

The rearrangement joins TRBV15 to TRBJ1-5, with D uncertain. The CDR3 is 12 amino acids. Germline CDR1 LNHNV, CDR2 YYDKDF (reference sequence). V dropped 0 bases and J dropped 12 bases, with 9 bases sitting between them. The CDR3 here is CATSRDRRNQHF. The CDR3 DNA reads TGTGCCACCAGCAGAGACAGGAGGAACCAGCATTTT.

V is TRBV14 and J is TRBJ2-1; possible D gene TRBD1, 5 bases. CDR1 SGHDN and CDR2 FVKESK come from the germline V gene. Trimming cost V 1 base and J 10 bases, with 11 bases left between them. The CDR3 totals 13 residues. The DNA for the CDR3 is TGTGCCAGCAGCCAAGGGGATTCAGGGGAGCAGTTCTTC. Translating it yields CASSQGDSGEQFF. Supplemented by reference TRBV14 and TRBJ2-1, the full variable domain reads EAGVTQFPSHSVIEKGQTVTLRCDPISGHDNLYWYRRVMGKEIKFLLHFVKESKQDESGMPNNRFLAERTGGTYSTLKVQPAELEDSGVYFCASSQGDSGEQFFGPGTRLTVL.

The chain couples TRBV5-5 to TRBJ2-5; no firm D call. Germline V CDR1 and CDR2: SGHKS, YYEKEE (reference sequence). V was clipped by 4 bases and J by 2 bases, with 21 bases between them. The CDR3 has 17 amino acids. The CDR3 coding sequence is TGTGCCAGCAGCCCCTGGGTGGGGTCAATGCCTCAAGAGACCCAGTACTTC. Protein sequence: CASSPWVGSMPQETQYF. The full variable domain, with the rest looked up from reference TRBV5-5 and TRBJ2-5, is DAGVTQSPTHLIKTRGQQVTLRCSPISGHKSVSWYQQVLGQGPQFIFQYYEKEERGRGNFPDRFSARQFPNYSSELNVNALLLGDSALYLCASSPWVGSMPQETQYFGPGTRLLVL.